This T cell receptor (beta chain) was observed in a study of long-term antiretroviral therapy in people with HIV. Survey-level immunoSEQ v3.0 assays were run. Produced via immunoSEQ multiplex PCR; TCRdb's table is partial and in-frame only. The data contain fewer than 35,000 clones, around 82% of them singletons. V was cut by 4 bases and J by 8 bases, with 20 bases left in between. Germline V gives CDR1 MNHEY, CDR2 SMNVEV (reference sequence). This CDR3 contains 15 residues. This chain uses TRBV27 with TRBJ1-2; the D is unclear. Sequenced material: unsorted PBMCs, taken 3 years after starting antiretroviral therapy. The TCR was taken from a man aged 35 to 55 with HIV. CDR3 bases: TGTGCCAGCAGTTCGGGAGCCGAACCGGTAAACGGCTACACCTTC. Translation: CASSSGAEPVNGYTF.